This TCR beta chain was documented in a study of blood T cell repertoires in COVID-19. Turning to the study itself: COVID-19 samples, acute and convalescent, were from the United States, Italy and Spain. PBMCs, B-cell-depleted T cells, or T cells were the source of the cDNA or gDNA that made up the material.

There are 12 residues in the CDR3. Trimming shortened V by 4 bases and J by 7 bases, and 10 bases separated the two germline ends. The germline CDR1 and CDR2 sequences are SQVTM and ANQGSEA. In the source study's methods: Quantification of nucleated cells was approximated via reference gene primer amplification. The method was immunoSEQ multiplex PCR; TCRdb's version includes in-frame clones alone and lacks a portion of them. D and trimming come from the DNA, and the V and J calls and clone size come from that table. The repertoire holds some 700,000 clones, with more than 80% as singletons. The origin of this receptor is a woman between 18 and 29 years old with acute or convalescent COVID-19. Sequenced sample: peripheral blood. J is TRBJ1-4 and V is TRBV29-1; a weak D match, TRBD1 (5 bases). This CDR3 reads CSVARRGEKLFF. In DNA, the CDR3 is TGCAGCGTTGCCAGGAGGGGTGAAAAACTGTTTTTT.